This T cell receptor beta chain is from a study of spatial heterogeneity in lung cancer. Study-level information: The study observed each unique TCR and UMI combination more than ten times on average in raw reads.

Points from the study as a whole: Tumor TCRs that were ubiquitous and expanded showed up in blood more at resection than follow-up.

CDR1 is SGHAT, CDR2 FQDESV, per germline (reference sequence). The CDR3 contains 15 residues. The V and J ends lost 5 bases and 5 bases respectively, with 19 bases between them. This clonotype has a count of ten or more. Its antigen remains unidentified. Since it is a stray read in a library aimed at alpha chains, this beta chain has a size that is not meaningful. Time point in this sample: sample taken at primary tumor resection. Whole RNA, isolated from tumor, nontumor lung or frozen PBMC, was sequenced without prior sorting. The donor group consisted of 72 patients who had untreated, early-stage non-small cell lung cancer. Single TCR cDNA molecules each had their own unique molecular identifier. Each CDR3 protein is one row after TCRdb ran MiXCR on the 5' RACE reads. Among 10,000 to 15,000 distinct CDR3 sequences, about 3.9% were seen once, and the ten largest hold under 55%.

The sequences come from PBMCs, collected at surgery. The sequence was obtained from a male donor with early-stage non-small cell lung cancer. This chain uses TRBV11-1 with TRBJ2-7, with D perhaps matching TRBD1 (7 bases). The CDR3 reads CASSRRGKGANEQYF. The CDR3 nucleotides read TGTGCCAGCAGCCGTCGGGGGAAGGGGGCCAACGAGCAGTACTTC. The full variable domain, in which reference TRBV11-1 and TRBJ2-7 provide the parts outside the CDR3, is EAEVAQSPRYKITEKSQAVAFWCDPISGHATLYWYRQILGQGPELLVQFQDESVVDDSQLPKDRFSAERLKGVDSTLKIQPAELGDSAMYLCASSRRGKGANEQYFGPGTRLTVT.